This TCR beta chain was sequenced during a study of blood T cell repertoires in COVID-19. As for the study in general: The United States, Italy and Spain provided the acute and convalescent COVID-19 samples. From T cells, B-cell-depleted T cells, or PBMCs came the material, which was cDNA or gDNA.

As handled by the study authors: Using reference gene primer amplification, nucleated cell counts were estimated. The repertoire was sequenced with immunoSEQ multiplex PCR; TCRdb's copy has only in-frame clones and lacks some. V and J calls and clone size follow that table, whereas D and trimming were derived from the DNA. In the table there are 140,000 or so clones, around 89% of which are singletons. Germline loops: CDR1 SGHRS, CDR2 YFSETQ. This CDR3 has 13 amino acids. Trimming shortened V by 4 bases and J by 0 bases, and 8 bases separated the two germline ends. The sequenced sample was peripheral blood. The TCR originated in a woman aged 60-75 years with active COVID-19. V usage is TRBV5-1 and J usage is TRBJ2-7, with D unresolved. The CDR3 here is CASSGLSSYEQYF. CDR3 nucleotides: TGCGCCAGCAGCGGGCTCAGCTCCTACGAGCAGTACTTC.